These T cell receptor beta chains were read from a single sample in a study of vaccination effects on CD4 cells after COVID-19. For these receptors, no antigen is known. Measured with immunoSEQ multiplex PCR; TCRdb has only the in-frame clones, and not every one. The sample has tens of thousands of clones, around 69% seen once. Source: CD4+ T cells from PBMCs cultured without peptide, taken after COVID-19 vaccination. The receptors originated from a human donor who received a COVID-19 vaccine. The CDR3 runs from the conserved cysteine through the conserved F or W. Fields, in order: J gene, D gene, V gene, CDR3 protein, CDR3 DNA. D genes are given only for firm matches.

J gene: TRBJ1-1; D gene: TRBD1; V gene: TRBV19; CDR3 protein: CASSRTGDPNTEAFF; CDR3 DNA: TGTGCCAGTAGTAGGACAGGGGACCCGAACACTGAAGCTTTCTTT
J gene: TRBJ1-5; D gene: NA; V gene: TRBV6-5; CDR3 protein: CASSNSNQPQHF; CDR3 DNA: TGTGCCAGCAGCAACAGCAATCAGCCCCAGCATTTT
J gene: TRBJ2-3; D gene: NA; V gene: TRBV24-1; CDR3 protein: CATSVPGSGDTQYF; CDR3 DNA: TGTGCCACCAGTGTCCCGGGTAGCGGAGATACGCAGTATTTT
J gene: TRBJ2-3; D gene: TRBD2; V gene: TRBV4-3; CDR3 protein: CASSQGGGGAEVVTDTQYF; CDR3 DNA: TGCGCCAGCAGCCAAGGCGGCGGGGGGGCCGAAGTTGTTACAGATACGCAGTATTTT
J gene: TRBJ1-2; D gene: TRBD1; V gene: TRBV18; CDR3 protein: CASSPRQGSYGYTF; CDR3 DNA: TGTGCCAGCTCACCGCGACAGGGATCCTATGGCTACACCTTC
J gene: TRBJ1-2; D gene: NA; V gene: TRBV10-3; CDR3 protein: CAISESGTNYGYTF; CDR3 DNA: TGTGCCATCAGTGAGTCGGGAACCAACTATGGCTACACCTTC
J gene: TRBJ1-2; D gene: NA; V gene: TRBV7-3; CDR3 protein: CASSFSGGNGYTF; CDR3 DNA: TGTGCCAGCAGCTTTAGTGGGGGGAATGGCTACACCTTC
J gene: TRBJ2-3; D gene: TRBD2; V gene: TRBV15; CDR3 protein: CATKTTTSGARTDTQYF; CDR3 DNA: TGTGCCACAAAAACAACAACTAGCGGAGCTAGAACAGATACGCAGTATTTT
J gene: TRBJ1-2; D gene: NA; V gene: TRBV27; CDR3 protein: CASSLLRGGDYGYTF; CDR3 DNA: TGTGCCAGCAGTTTATTGAGGGGCGGAGACTATGGCTACACCTTC
J gene: TRBJ1-6; D gene: TRBD1; V gene: TRBV28; CDR3 protein: CASSFRDRGDFSPLHF; CDR3 DNA: TGTGCCAGCAGTTTTAGGGACAGGGGGGACTTTTCACCCCTCCACTTT